This entry lists 25 T cell receptor beta chains sequenced from one sample in a study of cytomegalovirus exposure and HLA in healthy donors. It was with 60 Vbeta and 13 Jbeta primers that the PCR ran. TCRdb's copy holds only in-frame clones and misses some; the assay was immunoSEQ multiplex PCR. Of about 110,000 clones in the sample, 73% were seen once. Sequenced sample: PBMCs. These TCRs come from a woman aged 40 to 49 in good health and CMV-seronegative.

CDR3 in DNA: TGTGCCAGCAGTTACTCGCCAGGGGAGAACACTGAAGCTTTCTTT. Its translation: CASSYSPGENTEAFF. The chain employs TRBV6-6 and TRBJ1-1; D is perhaps TRBD1 (6 bases). The CDR3 sequence is 15 residues long. Germline V gene lookup returns CDR1 MNHNY and CDR2 SVGAGI (reference sequence). The V end lost 0 bases, the J end lost 1 base, and 9 bases lay between the germline ends.

The J gene is TRBJ2-1, the V gene TRBV5-8; 8 positions agree with TRBD1. The germline V gene encodes CDR1 SGHTS and CDR2 YDEGEE. J was trimmed by 7 bases and V by 4 bases; bases with no gene match: 4. The CDR3 extends over 13 amino acids. CDR3 region: CASSRRTGNEQFF. Here the CDR3 DNA reads TGTGCCAGCAGCCGACGGACAGGGAATGAGCAGTTCTTC.

V is TRBV2 and J is TRBJ2-7, with TRBD1 matching over 7 bases. This CDR3 comprises 16 residues. Germline V CDR1 and CDR2: SNHLY, FYNNEI. Trimming took 1 base from V and 2 from J; bases not matched to a gene: 8. In DNA, the CDR3 is TGTGCCAGCAGTGAAGAGGCCAGGGGGTCCACCTACGAGCAGTACTTC. It codes for CASSEEARGSTYEQYF.

Regarding this clone: An end of the junction differs from the germline gene, which may be a read error. The gene calls are TRBV28 and TRBJ2-3; D may be TRBD2 (6 bases). Per germline, CDR1 MDHEN and CDR2 SYDVKM. The CDR3 is 15 amino acids. In DNA, the CDR3 is TGTGCCAGCAGTTTGGCAAAGGGAGGCACGGATACGCAGTATTTT. Translation gives CASSLAKGGTDTQYF.

The chain is built from TRBV6-6 and TRBJ1-2; D gene unclear. Germline V gene sequence: CDR1 MNHNY, CDR2 SVGAGI (reference sequence). This CDR3 has 15 residues. Trimming cost V 5 bases and J 1 base, with 14 bases left between them. The CDR3 is CASSLYGEGNYGYTF. CDR3 sequence (DNA): TGTGCCAGCAGTCTTTACGGGGAGGGTAACTATGGCTACACCTTC.

This chain uses TRBV11-2 with TRBJ2-7; maybe TRBD2 (6 bases). This CDR3 spans 17 amino acids. V was trimmed by 2 bases and J by 4 bases, leaving 21 bases between them. Germline lookup yields CDR1 SGHAT and CDR2 FQNNGV. CDR3 residues: CASSLFANPRGGYEQYF. CDR3 nucleotide sequence: TGTGCCAGCAGCTTATTCGCCAACCCCCGGGGAGGATACGAGCAGTACTTC.

The chain is built from TRBV27 and TRBJ2-5; no reliable D call. The CDR3 extends over 12 amino acids. V gave up 3 bases and J gave up 1 base, with 3 bases separating them. CDR1 and CDR2 (germline): MNHEY, SMNVEV (reference sequence). The CDR3 nucleotides are TGTGCCAGCAGTTTCGTCCAAGAGACCCAGTACTTC. Residues: CASSFVQETQYF.

This chain uses TRBV6-1 with TRBJ2-7; 8 bases are shared with TRBD1. V lost 2 bases to trimming and J lost 3 bases; unmatched junction nucleotides: 6. The CDR3 covers 15 residues. Germline assignment: CDR1 MNHNS and CDR2 SASEGT. The CDR3 DNA reads TGTGCCAGCAGTGAACAGGGGGCGAGACGCTACGAGCAGTACTTC. It specifies CASSEQGARRYEQYF.

This clone has only a few counts. The chain has TRBV19 and TRBJ2-5; TRBD1 aligns across 9 bases. The germline gives CDR1 LNHDA, CDR2 SQIVND (reference sequence). V was pared by 7 bases and J by 4 bases, with 4 bases of the junction left unmatched. This CDR3 spans 13 amino acids. In nucleotides, the CDR3 is TGTGCCAGTAACCCGACAGGGGGAGAGACCCAGTACTTC. Translation: CASNPTGGETQYF.

This chain joins TRBV7-2 and TRBJ1-2; 7 bases match TRBD1. CDR1 and CDR2 (germline): SGHTA, FQGNSA. This CDR3 contains 16 residues. V gave up 1 base and J gave up 2 bases; unmatched junction bases: 7. The CDR3 region is CASSLGGGRLNYGYTF. CDR3 nucleotide sequence: TGTGCCAGCAGCTTAGGAGGGGGCAGACTGAACTATGGCTACACCTTC.

This clone was picked up a small number of times. The chain recombines TRBV4-1 with TRBJ1-5, with a weak D call TRBD1 (5 bases). Trimming removed 1 base from V and 2 bases from J, with 6 bases in between. The germline gives CDR1 MGHRA, CDR2 YSYEKL. The CDR3 extends over 14 amino acids. CDR3 sequence reads: CASSQAGGNQPQHF. DNA for the CDR3: TGCGCCAGCAGCCAAGCGGGGGGCAATCAGCCCCAGCATTTT.

Here the CDR3 reads CAITTDRLAEAFF. The CDR3 nucleotides are TGTGCCATCACCACGGACAGGCTCGCTGAAGCTTTCTTT. The chain couples TRBV10-3 to TRBJ1-1; 7 bases map to TRBD1. Germline V CDR1 and CDR2: ENHRY, SYGVKD. The CDR3 spans 13 residues. V trimming: 7 bases; J trimming: 6 bases; junction bases outside the gene matches: 8.

This chain connects TRBV4-1 to TRBJ2-1; 13 positions match TRBD2. The CDR3 spans 17 residues. Germline V gene data show CDR1 as MGHRA and CDR2 as YSYEKL. V gave up 4 bases and J gave up 7 bases; unmatched junction bases: 10. The CDR3 DNA sequence: TGCGCCAGCAGCCTAATACTAGCGGGAGGGTCTGCTAATGAGCAGTTCTTC. Translation gives CASSLILAGGSANEQFF.

This clone was seen just once. V is TRBV18 and J is TRBJ2-6, with D perhaps matching TRBD2 (5 bases). CDR1 is KGHSH and CDR2 is LQKENI in the germline V gene. The V and J ends lost 1 base and 0 bases respectively, with 13 bases between them. This CDR3 is 18 amino acids long. CDR3 DNA: TGTGCCAGCTCACCACTCAGCGGCACTAGCTCTGGGGCCAACGTCCTGACTTTC. Its protein product is CASSPLSGTSSGANVLTF.

Of note for this clone: The same CDR3 also results from other DNA sequences found in this sample. The rearrangement links TRBV14 to TRBJ1-1; no firm D call. Germline V gene lookup returns CDR1 SGHDN and CDR2 FVKESK. V shed 0 bases and J shed 0 bases, with 2 bases lying between them. This CDR3 is 13 amino acids long. The CDR3 bases are TGTGCCAGCAGCCAAGACATGAACACTGAAGCTTTCTTT. Its protein product is CASSQDMNTEAFF.

The V gene is TRBV19, the J gene TRBJ1-2, with D perhaps TRBD1 (5 bases). Germline V gene lookup returns CDR1 LNHDA and CDR2 SQIVND (reference sequence). The CDR3 is 14 residues long. The germline V and J ends were trimmed by 3 bases and 5 bases, with 13 bases remaining between them. The CDR3 nucleotides are TGTGCCAGTAGTATGTGGGGCGGCAGATATGGCTACACCTTC. This sequence encodes CASSMWGGRYGYTF.

This clone turned up a few times. The chain combines TRBV9 with TRBJ2-7; 9 bases line up with TRBD2. CDR1 is SGDLS, CDR2 YYNGEE, per germline. The CDR3 length is 16 residues. Trimming cost V 4 bases and J 6 bases; bases outside gene matches: 14. Written as DNA, the CDR3 is TGTGCCAGCAGCCCGATGGGTAGCGGGAGCATCTTCGAGCAGTACTTC. It specifies CASSPMGSGSIFEQYF.

This chain links TRBV29-1 with TRBJ2-2; D gene uncertain. Trimming left V 3 bases short and J 4 bases short, with 6 bases between. Germline V gene sequence: CDR1 SQVTM, CDR2 ANQGSEA. The CDR3 loop spans 12 amino acids. The CDR3 loop is CSVDSSTGELFF. The DNA for the CDR3 is TGCAGCGTTGATAGCAGCACCGGGGAGCTGTTTTTT.

This clone turned up a few times. This chain links TRBV13 with TRBJ2-7; D is perhaps TRBD1 (6 bases). The germline CDR1 and CDR2 sequences are PRHDT and FYEKMQ (reference sequence). The CDR3 extends over 16 amino acids. The V and J ends lost 0 bases and 6 bases respectively, with 18 bases between them. The CDR3 DNA reads TGTGCCAGCAGCTTAGGGGGGGCAGGGCTTGGCTCCGAGCAGTACTTC. Translated, it gives CASSLGGAGLGSEQYF.

This chain connects TRBV5-1 to TRBJ1-6, with unresolved D. Trimming took 5 bases from V and 6 from J, leaving 15 bases between them. The CDR3 is 15 residues long. The V gene's germline CDR1 is SGHRS and CDR2 YFSETQ. CDR3 residues: CASSSDGECNSPLHF. The DNA of the CDR3 is TGCGCCAGCAGTTCCGACGGGGAGTGTAATTCACCCCTCCACTTT.

CDR3 bases: TGTGCCACCTCGGGCAGGGGCTATGAAAAACTGTTTTTT. This sequence encodes CATSGRGYEKLFF. The chain employs TRBV19 and TRBJ1-4; weak D call: TRBD1 (6 bases). Germline-derived CDR1 and CDR2 are LNHDA and SQIVND (reference sequence). The V end lost 10 bases, the J end lost 6 bases, and 15 bases lay between the germline ends. The CDR3 is 13 residues long.

CDR3 in DNA: TGTGCCAGCGGAACTCGCGGGCTTGGGGCCAACGTCCTGACTTTC. It yields the protein CASGTRGLGANVLTF. This chain links TRBV28 with TRBJ2-6, with a tentative D call TRBD2 (5 bases). Trimming cost V 8 bases and J 3 bases, with 14 bases left between them. Germline V gene sequence: CDR1 MDHEN, CDR2 SYDVKM. This CDR3 is 15 amino acids long.

CDR3: CASSQSTPGYGYTF. CDR3 bases: TGCGCCAGCAGCCAATCCACCCCCGGCTATGGCTACACCTTC. This chain joins TRBV4-3 and TRBJ1-2; D uncertain. CDR1 is LGHNA and CDR2 is YSLEER in the germline V gene. V lost 2 bases and J 4 bases, leaving 11 bases between the germline ends. The CDR3 has 14 residues.

The chain employs TRBV25-1 and TRBJ2-5, with D unresolved. Germline V lookup: CDR1 MGHDK, CDR2 SYGVNS. V was cut by 4 bases and J by 1 base, with 7 bases left in between. The CDR3 spans 13 residues. The CDR3 region is CASSGAAQETQYF. The CDR3 DNA is TGTGCCAGCAGTGGGGCAGCCCAAGAGACCCAGTACTTC.

The V and J genes are TRBV7-6 and TRBJ2-3; TRBD2 matches 9 bases. In germline, CDR1 is SGHVS, CDR2 FNYEAQ. V trimming: 5 bases; J trimming: 4 bases; junction bases outside the gene matches: 10. The CDR3 length is 16 residues. CDR3 sequence (DNA): TGTGCCAGCAGCCCCATAGCGGGGGCTCGGGCAGATACGCAGTATTTT. Translating it yields CASSPIAGARADTQYF.